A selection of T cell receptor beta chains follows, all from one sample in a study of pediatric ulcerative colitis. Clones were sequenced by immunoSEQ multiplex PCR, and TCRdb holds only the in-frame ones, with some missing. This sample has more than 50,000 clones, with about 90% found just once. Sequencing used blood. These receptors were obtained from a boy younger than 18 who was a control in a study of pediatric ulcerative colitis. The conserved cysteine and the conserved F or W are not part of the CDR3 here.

CDR3aa: ASSLPDRVEQY
v_gene: TRBV28
j_gene: TRBJ2-7

CDR3aa: ASSSPGQGHEKLF
v_gene: TRBV27
j_gene: TRBJ1-4

CDR3aa: ASSLRRGSSYNSPLH
v_gene: TRBV7-2
j_gene: TRBJ1-6

CDR3aa: ASSPGQGLETQY
v_gene: TRBV5-1
j_gene: TRBJ2-5

CDR3aa: ASSFVVIGQGWGGYT
v_gene: TRBV28
j_gene: TRBJ1-2

CDR3aa: ASSSNRGRGYEAF
v_gene: TRBV7-8
j_gene: TRBJ1-1

CDR3aa: ASSLNAGQETQY
v_gene: TRBV7-9
j_gene: TRBJ2-5

CDR3aa: ASSSLAGGPYEQY
v_gene: TRBV28
j_gene: TRBJ2-7

CDR3aa: ASSQDGGFGQSNQPQH
v_gene: TRBV4-2
j_gene: TRBJ1-5

CDR3aa: ASSPLSPAGDAGELF
v_gene: TRBV18
j_gene: TRBJ2-2

CDR3aa: ASSGHLNTGELF
v_gene: TRBV2
j_gene: TRBJ2-2

CDR3aa: ASRLDGGYYGYT
v_gene: TRBV9
j_gene: TRBJ1-2

CDR3aa: ASLAAGGPHEQY
v_gene: TRBV28
j_gene: TRBJ2-7

CDR3aa: ASRRLDMWNTEAF
v_gene: TRBV6-5
j_gene: TRBJ1-1

CDR3aa: ASSGLTPPHYGYT
v_gene: TRBV9
j_gene: TRBJ1-2

CDR3aa: ASSSDRGKEF
v_gene: TRBV11-3
j_gene: TRBJ2-1

CDR3aa: ASSETGEAGANVLT
v_gene: TRBV2
j_gene: TRBJ2-6

CDR3aa: ASSLGPTPGVNTEAF
v_gene: TRBV18
j_gene: TRBJ1-1

CDR3aa: ASGLTPGGPPEAF
v_gene: TRBV12-5
j_gene: TRBJ1-1

CDR3aa: ASSYTGGGNTIY
v_gene: TRBV6-5
j_gene: TRBJ1-3

CDR3aa: ASSSGNTEAF
v_gene: TRBV18
j_gene: TRBJ1-1

CDR3aa: ASSYSTANGYT
v_gene: TRBV6-6
j_gene: TRBJ1-2

CDR3aa: ASSSPTGSETQY
v_gene: TRBV6-6
j_gene: TRBJ2-5

CDR3aa: ASSVAQDRGMVEQY
v_gene: TRBV9
j_gene: TRBJ2-7

CDR3aa: AWSPGTGYGEAF
v_gene: TRBV30
j_gene: TRBJ1-1

CDR3aa: ASSPYRANTEAF
v_gene: TRBV5-1
j_gene: TRBJ1-1

CDR3aa: ASSPTSGGVNEQF
v_gene: TRBV6-4
j_gene: TRBJ2-1

CDR3aa: ASSDGTGDGEQY
v_gene: TRBV9
j_gene: TRBJ2-7

CDR3aa: ASSVGSSSSYEQY
v_gene: TRBV9
j_gene: TRBJ2-7

CDR3aa: ATSRDLGYSNQPQH
v_gene: TRBV15
j_gene: TRBJ1-5

CDR3aa: ASTGRGTSGYNEQF
v_gene: TRBV2
j_gene: TRBJ2-1

CDR3aa: ASSLGLLTGLGETQY
v_gene: TRBV5-4
j_gene: TRBJ2-5

CDR3aa: ASSLRTGGGNTIY
v_gene: TRBV5-8
j_gene: TRBJ1-3

CDR3aa: ASSHRQGSDTQY
v_gene: TRBV5-8
j_gene: TRBJ2-3

CDR3aa: ASRTGQGTDTQY
v_gene: TRBV2
j_gene: TRBJ2-3

CDR3aa: ASSWGQGYNEQF
v_gene: TRBV5-6
j_gene: TRBJ2-1

CDR3aa: ASSSVSSNTEAF
v_gene: TRBV5-4
j_gene: TRBJ1-1

CDR3aa: ASSIGLAVHEQF
v_gene: TRBV19
j_gene: TRBJ2-1

CDR3aa: ASSISVGQPQH
v_gene: TRBV19
j_gene: TRBJ1-5

CDR3aa: ASSDGTGGTEKLF
v_gene: TRBV5-1
j_gene: TRBJ1-4

CDR3aa: ASSLLGELGYT
v_gene: TRBV5-1
j_gene: TRBJ1-2

CDR3aa: ASSGGVRNEKLF
v_gene: TRBV25-1
j_gene: TRBJ1-4

CDR3aa: ASSELLYSRVANTEAF
v_gene: TRBV10-2
j_gene: TRBJ1-1

CDR3aa: ASSEMGSGVYEQY
v_gene: TRBV2
j_gene: TRBJ2-7

CDR3aa: ASSKTQLDTQY
v_gene: TRBV7-9
j_gene: TRBJ2-3

CDR3aa: ASSSTGGVNQPQH
v_gene: TRBV25-1
j_gene: TRBJ1-5

CDR3aa: SVGQGPNYGYT
v_gene: TRBV29-1
j_gene: TRBJ1-2

CDR3aa: SVWGTEGPYEQY
v_gene: TRBV29-1
j_gene: TRBJ2-7

CDR3aa: ASISKQGLTTGELF
v_gene: TRBV2
j_gene: TRBJ2-2

CDR3aa: ASSSSTEGYGYT
v_gene: TRBV19
j_gene: TRBJ1-2

CDR3aa: SVEVVVGINGYT
v_gene: TRBV29-1
j_gene: TRBJ1-2

CDR3aa: SVVRGGSEQY
v_gene: TRBV29-1
j_gene: TRBJ2-7